The clone carrying this T cell receptor (beta chain) has just one count. Its target is not known. The table came from immunoSEQ multiplex PCR; TCRdb's copy has only in-frame clones and leaves some out. The sample carries around 120,000 clones, just under 80% recorded once. This entry is derived from a study of radiotherapy plus CTLA-4 blockade in lung cancer. Findings and caveats of the study: TCR clones of tumor origin grew in blood after radiotherapy plus ipilimumab.

This CDR3 has 14 residues. V was clipped by 5 bases and J by 3 bases, with 13 bases between them. The germline V gene encodes CDR1 MDHEN and CDR2 SYDVKM. This TCR came from a human donor with non-small cell lung cancer who had a partial response to radiotherapy plus ipilimumab. The starting material was peripheral blood, obtained from a patient treated with radiotherapy plus ipilimumab. The chain carries TRBV28 and TRBJ1-1; D is undetermined. The CDR3 DNA sequence: TGTGCCAGCAGTGTGACTGAGATTTACACTGAAGCTTTCTTT. Translation gives CASSVTEIYTEAFF.